A selection of T cell receptor beta chains follows, all from one sample in a study of CD8 T cells in Susac syndrome. TCRdb passed the immunoSEQ multiplex PCR reads through MiXCR, listing each CDR3 protein once. Of about 53,000 distinct CDR3 sequences listed, about 95% are singletons. Sample: CD8+ T cells from PBMCs. The receptor source for this set is a human donor with Susac syndrome. Both conserved end residues are part of each CDR3. A D gene is named only where the DNA matches it firmly. The size entry is marked missing in some rows and otherwise reads once, few, many or a size class.

d_call,j_call,v_call,clone_size,cdr3_nt,cdr3_aa
TRBD2,TRBJ2-2,TRBV20-1,-,TGCAGTGCCCCAGAAGCGGGGGGGCCTCCCGGGGAGCTGTTTTTT,CSAPEAGGPPGELFF
-,TRBJ2-7,TRBV20-1,-,TGCAGTGCCTCCCCGTCGAGGGGGGGGGCCTACGAGCAGTACTTC,CSASPSRGGAYEQYF
-,TRBJ2-7,TRBV12-3/TRBV12-4,-,TGTGCCAGCAGTTTAGCAGGGGCGGTGTACGAGCAGTACTTC,CASSLAGAVYEQYF
TRBD1,TRBJ2-4,TRBV4-3,-,TGCGCCAGCAGCCAATTACCCTGGGACAGGGCGCAGTACTTC,CASSQLPWDRAQYF
-,TRBJ1-6,TRBV20-1,-,TGCAGTGCTAGAGATCAGGGGATTGTGAATTCACCCCTCCACTTT,CSARDQGIVNSPLHF
TRBD2,TRBJ2-1,TRBV4-3,-,TGCGCCAGCAGCCGAGGGACTAGTGGGTACAATGAGCAGTTCTTC,CASSRGTSGYNEQFF
TRBD1,TRBJ2-7,TRBV4-1,-,TGCGCCAGCAGCCAAGGACAGGGGCCGGGCTACGAGCAGTACTTC,CASSQGQGPGYEQYF
-,TRBJ2-2,TRBV6-2/TRBV6-3,-,TGTGCCATACTCGGACACCGTGGCCCCGGGGAGCTGTTTTTT,CAILGHRGPGELFF
-,TRBJ1-1,TRBV5-6,-,TGTGCCAGCAGCTACGGCGGGGGATGGTACACTGAAGCTTTCTTT,CASSYGGGWYTEAFF
-,TRBJ1-2,TRBV2,-,TGTGCCACAGCAACGTCGGGTGGCTACACCTTC,CATATSGGYTF
TRBD1,TRBJ1-1,TRBV12-3/TRBV12-4,-,TGTGCCAGCAGTTCAGGGGGCTTCACTGAAGCTTTCTTT,CASSSGGFTEAFF
-,TRBJ1-5,TRBV5-1,-,TGCGCCAGCAGCTTGGCCGAGGATCAGCCCCAGCATTTT,CASSLAEDQPQHF
TRBD2,TRBJ2-5,TRBV3-1,-,TGTGCCAGCAGCCAACTAGCGGGGGGGCCAGGGGAGACCCAGTACTTC,CASSQLAGGPGETQYF
-,TRBJ1-2,TRBV15,-,TGTGCCACCAGCAGCAGACAGTATGGCTACACCTTC,CATSSRQYGYTF
TRBD1,TRBJ2-7,TRBV7-9,-,TGTGCCAGCAGCCGAGCCGGGACAGCCTACGAGCAGTACTTC,CASSRAGTAYEQYF
TRBD2,TRBJ2-7,TRBV27,-,TGTGCCAGCAGTCCGAGCAGCGGGAGCTCCTACGAGCAGTACTTC,CASSPSSGSSYEQYF
-,TRBJ2-7,TRBV12-3/TRBV12-4,-,TGTGCCAGCAGTTTCGATTTGAGAGCCGAGGGGACCTACGAGCAGTACTTC,CASSFDLRAEGTYEQYF
-,TRBJ1-6,TRBV3-1,-,TGTGCCAGCAGCCAAGATAGAGGAAGTAACCTCCACTTT,CASSQDRGSNLHF
-,TRBJ2-1,TRBV19,-,TGTGCCAGTAGTGTTGGACTGGGTTACAATGAGCAGTTCTTC,CASSVGLGYNEQFF
-,TRBJ1-2,TRBV28,-,TGTGCCAGCAGTTTTGGGCGGGCGGGTGGCTACACCTTC,CASSFGRAGGYTF
-,TRBJ2-7,TRBV27,few,TGTGCCAGCAGTCCCGGGGTGTCCTACGAGCAGTACTTC,CASSPGVSYEQYF
TRBD2,TRBJ2-3,TRBV7-8,-,TGTGCCAGCAGCTTAGAGGCTAGCGGGGGACGGGATACGCAGTATTTT,CASSLEASGGRDTQYF
-,TRBJ2-7,TRBV14,-,TGTGCCAGCAGCGATGTGCACGAGCAGTACTTC,CASSDVHEQYF
-,TRBJ2-3,TRBV29-1,-,TGCAGCGCGTCGGACAGAAACACAGATACGCAGTATTTT,CSASDRNTDTQYF
-,TRBJ2-4,TRBV11-2,-,TGTGCCAGCAGCTTAGAGCCCCGCCCGGCCTGGGCGAAGTTC,CASSLEPRPAWAKF
-,TRBJ2-7,TRBV2,-,TGTGCCAGCAGTGAAGCGGGCGGCAGGGACTACGAGCAGTACTTC,CASSEAGGRDYEQYF
-,TRBJ1-6,TRBV20-1,-,TGCAGTGCTGAACAGGGTCGCAATTCACCCCTCCACTTT,CSAEQGRNSPLHF
-,TRBJ2-3,TRBV29-1,-,TGCAGCGTTGTGTCGGTTATCGAGACAGATACGCAGTATTTT,CSVVSVIETDTQYF
-,TRBJ1-6,TRBV12-3/TRBV12-4,-,TGTGCCAGCAGGGGGTACCAGGTCAATTCACCCCTCCACTTT,CASRGYQVNSPLHF
-,TRBJ2-3,TRBV12-3/TRBV12-4,-,TGTGCCAGCAGTACGGGAGGACAGGACCAATTCTTT,CASSTGGQDQFF
-,TRBJ2-7,TRBV6-2/TRBV6-3,-,TGTGCCAGCAGTTACATAGGTGGGGAGTTTTGGGAGCAGTACTTC,CASSYIGGEFWEQYF
-,TRBJ1-1,TRBV6-6,-,TGTGCCAGCAGTCCCGCGGGCATGAACACTGAAGCTTTCTTT,CASSPAGMNTEAFF
TRBD2,TRBJ2-7,TRBV29-1,-,TGCAGCGTTGAGGCGACTAGCGGGGGATACGAGCAGTACTTC,CSVEATSGGYEQYF
TRBD2,TRBJ2-5,TRBV28,-,TGTGCCAGCAGCTTGACTAGCGGGGGTTGGGAGACCCAGTACTTC,CASSLTSGGWETQYF
-,TRBJ1-1,TRBV20-1,-,TGCAGTGCGTCCAGGGAGAACACTGAAGCTTTCTTT,CSASRENTEAFF
-,TRBJ1-1,TRBV11-2,-,TGTGCCAGCAGCCCGATAGTTCCGCGGCCACGGGCTTTCTTT,CASSPIVPRPRAFF
-,TRBJ1-1,TRBV9,-,TGTGCCAGCAGCGTTTGGGACACCGGGGAAGCTTTCTTT,CASSVWDTGEAFF
-,TRBJ2-5,TRBV6-4,-,TGTGCCAGCAGGCGCACGGACAGTTCCGAGTACCAAGAGACCCAGTACTTC,CASRRTDSSEYQETQYF
-,TRBJ2-7,TRBV27,-,TGTGCCAGCAGTTTAACGGCCACCTACGAGCAGTACTTC,CASSLTATYEQYF
-,TRBJ2-7,TRBV29-1,-,TGCAGCGTTGGGACGCCAATCTACGAGCAGTACTTC,CSVGTPIYEQYF
-,TRBJ2-7,TRBV27,few,TGTGCCAGCAGTTTAGACCGGCGCGAGCAGTACTTC,CASSLDRREQYF
-,TRBJ1-1,TRBV20-1,-,TGCAGTGCTTCCCCGGACAGCCTGAACACTGAAGCTTTCTTT,CSASPDSLNTEAFF
-,TRBJ1-3,TRBV12-3/TRBV12-4,-,TGTGCCAGCAGTCCCAGAGGAAACACCATATATTTT,CASSPRGNTIYF
-,TRBJ1-6,TRBV27,-,TGTGCCAGCAACCAGGGAAGGGTGGGTTCACCCCTCCACTTT,CASNQGRVGSPLHF
-,TRBJ2-5,TRBV20-1,-,TGCAGTGCTAGAGCTCCACTCTCGTTAGAGACCCAGTACTTC,CSARAPLSLETQYF
-,TRBJ1-1,TRBV11-2,once,TGTGCCAGCAGCAATGGGGTGGCAGCGAACACTGAAGCTTTCTTT,CASSNGVAANTEAFF
-,TRBJ2-3,TRBV6-6,-,TGTGCCAGCAGTGCACAGGAGGATACGCAGTATTTT,CASSAQEDTQYF
-,TRBJ2-2,TRBV6-2/TRBV6-3,-,TGTGCCAGCAGTTACAAAGAAACCGGGGAGCTGTTTTTT,CASSYKETGELFF
-,TRBJ2-1,TRBV12-3/TRBV12-4,-,TGTGCCAGCAGTTTATTCGGGGTCTATTCCTACAATGAGCAGTTCTTC,CASSLFGVYSYNEQFF
-,TRBJ2-1,TRBV7-8,-,TGTGCCAGCAGCTTAGATGCAGCGATCAATGAGCAGTTCTTC,CASSLDAAINEQFF
TRBD1,TRBJ2-7,TRBV9,-,TGTGCCAGCGGACAGGGGCTCGAGCAGTACTTC,CASGQGLEQYF